Listed here is a single T cell receptor beta chain. The antigen is undetermined. Uncontrolled infection, other autoimmune disease, pregnancy or lactation excluded patients. RNA transcripts gave rise to amplified TCR beta CDR3 regions. The TCR CDR3 first-round RT-PCR relied on the HTBI primer set. TCRdb re-called the multiplex PCR reads with MiXCR, one entry per CDR3 protein. Altogether hundreds of thousands of distinct CDR3 sequences are present, 30% to 40% being singletons, with the ten largest covering less than 40%. The data derive from a study of T cells in Graves' hyperthyroidism and ophthalmopathy. Study overall: Before any treatment, at initial diagnosis, peripheral blood was collected. General study points: Median prediction lead before ophthalmopathy onset was 5 to 7.5 months with the model.

The V and J ends lost 6 bases and 3 bases respectively, with 11 bases between them. The CDR3 contains 13 residues. The germline V gene encodes CDR1 SNHLY and CDR2 FYNNEI. V gene TRBV2 combines with J gene TRBJ1-2; D might be TRBD1 (5 bases). Sequenced sample: blood. This receptor was obtained from a woman aged 40 to 50 with Graves' hyperthyroidism. Written as DNA, the CDR3 is TGTGCCAGCAGCCCGGGGCCTTACTATGGCTACACCTTC. This encodes CASSPGPYYGYTF.